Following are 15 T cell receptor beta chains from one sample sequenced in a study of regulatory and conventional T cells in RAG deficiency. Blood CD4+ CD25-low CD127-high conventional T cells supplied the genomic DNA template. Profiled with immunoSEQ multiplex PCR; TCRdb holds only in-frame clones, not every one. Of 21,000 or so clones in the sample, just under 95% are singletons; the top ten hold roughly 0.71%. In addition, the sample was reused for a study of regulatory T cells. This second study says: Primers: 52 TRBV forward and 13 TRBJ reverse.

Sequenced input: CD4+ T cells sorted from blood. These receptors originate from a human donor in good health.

CDR3 amino acids: CASSLGAPFNYGYTF. Written as DNA, the CDR3 is TGTGCCAGCAGCCTCGGGGCACCTTTTAACTATGGCTACACCTTC. The chain couples TRBV21-1 to TRBJ1-2. TRBV21-1 is annotated as a pseudogene. This CDR3 is 15 amino acids long.

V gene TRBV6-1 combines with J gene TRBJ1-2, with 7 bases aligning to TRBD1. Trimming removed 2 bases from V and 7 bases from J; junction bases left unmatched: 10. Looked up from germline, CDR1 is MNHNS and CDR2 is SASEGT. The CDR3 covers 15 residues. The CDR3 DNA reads TGTGCCAGCAGTGAACTGGAGGGACAGCTTTTTGGCTACACCTTC. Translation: CASSELEGQLFGYTF.

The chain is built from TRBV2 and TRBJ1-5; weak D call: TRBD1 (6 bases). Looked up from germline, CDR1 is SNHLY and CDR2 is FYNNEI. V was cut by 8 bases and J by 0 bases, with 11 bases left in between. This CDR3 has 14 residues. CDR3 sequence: CASRQEYSNQPQHF. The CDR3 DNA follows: TGTGCCAGCCGACAGGAATATAGCAATCAGCCCCAGCATTTT.

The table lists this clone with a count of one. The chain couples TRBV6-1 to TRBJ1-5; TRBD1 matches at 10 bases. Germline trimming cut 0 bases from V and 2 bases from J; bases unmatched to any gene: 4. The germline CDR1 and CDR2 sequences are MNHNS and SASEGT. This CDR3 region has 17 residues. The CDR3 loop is CASSEAPGQGGNQPQHF. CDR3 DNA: TGTGCCAGCAGTGAAGCGCCAGGACAGGGGGGCAATCAGCCCCAGCATTTT.

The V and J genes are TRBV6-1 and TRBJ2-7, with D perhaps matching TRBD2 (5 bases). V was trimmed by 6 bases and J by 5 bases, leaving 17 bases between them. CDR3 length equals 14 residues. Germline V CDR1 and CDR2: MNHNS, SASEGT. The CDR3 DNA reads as TGTGCCAGCAGGTCTTCCGGGAATCAAAACGAGCAGTACTTC. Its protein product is CASRSSGNQNEQYF.

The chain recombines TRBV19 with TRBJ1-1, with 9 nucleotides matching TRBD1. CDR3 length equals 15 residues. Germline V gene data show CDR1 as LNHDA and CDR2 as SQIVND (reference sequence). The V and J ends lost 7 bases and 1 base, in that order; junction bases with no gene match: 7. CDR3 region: CASTLTGGGNTEAFF. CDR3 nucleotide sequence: TGTGCCAGTACCCTGACAGGGGGAGGGAACACTGAAGCTTTCTTT.

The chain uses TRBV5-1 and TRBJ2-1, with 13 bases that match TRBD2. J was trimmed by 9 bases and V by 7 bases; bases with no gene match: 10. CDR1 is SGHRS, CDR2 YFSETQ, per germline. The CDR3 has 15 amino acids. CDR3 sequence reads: CASGLTSGGASEQFF. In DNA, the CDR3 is TGCGCCAGCGGGCTCACTAGCGGGGGGGCTAGTGAGCAGTTCTTC.

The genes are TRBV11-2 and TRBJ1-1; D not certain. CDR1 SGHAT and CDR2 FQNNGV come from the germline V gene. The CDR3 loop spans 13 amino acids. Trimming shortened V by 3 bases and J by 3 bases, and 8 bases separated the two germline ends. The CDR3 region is CASSFNGDTEAFF. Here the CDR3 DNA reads TGTGCCAGCAGCTTCAATGGGGACACTGAAGCTTTCTTT. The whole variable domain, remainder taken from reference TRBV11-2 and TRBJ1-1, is EAGVAQSPRYKIIEKRQSVAFWCNPISGHATLYWYQQILGQGPKLLIQFQNNGVVDDSQLPKDRFSAERLKGVDSTLKIQPAKLEDSAVYLCASSFNGDTEAFFGQGTRLTVV.

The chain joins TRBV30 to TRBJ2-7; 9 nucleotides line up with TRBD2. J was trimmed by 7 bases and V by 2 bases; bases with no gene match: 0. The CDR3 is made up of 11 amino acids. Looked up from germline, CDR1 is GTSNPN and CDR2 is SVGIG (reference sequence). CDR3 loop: CAWSLAGEQYF. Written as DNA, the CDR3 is TGTGCCTGGAGTCTAGCGGGGGAGCAGTACTTC.

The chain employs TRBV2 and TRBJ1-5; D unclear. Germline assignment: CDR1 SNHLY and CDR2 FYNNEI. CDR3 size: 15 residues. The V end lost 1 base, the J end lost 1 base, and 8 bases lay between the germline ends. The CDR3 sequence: CASSEVRSSNQPQHF. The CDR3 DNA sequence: TGTGCCAGCAGTGAAGTCCGAAGCAGCAATCAGCCCCAGCATTTT.

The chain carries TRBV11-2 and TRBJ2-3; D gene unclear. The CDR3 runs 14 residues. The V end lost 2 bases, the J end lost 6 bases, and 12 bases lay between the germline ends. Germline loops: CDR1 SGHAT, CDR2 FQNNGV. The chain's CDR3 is CASSLYYQPDTQYF. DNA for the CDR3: TGTGCCAGCAGCTTATATTACCAGCCGGATACGCAGTATTTT.

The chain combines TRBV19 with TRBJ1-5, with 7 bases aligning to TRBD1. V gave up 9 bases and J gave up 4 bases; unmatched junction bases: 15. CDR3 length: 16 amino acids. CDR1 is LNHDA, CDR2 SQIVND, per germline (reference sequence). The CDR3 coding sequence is TGTGCCAGCTCAGAGATGTGGACAGGCAGAAATCAGCCCCAGCATTTT. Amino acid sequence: CASSEMWTGRNQPQHF.

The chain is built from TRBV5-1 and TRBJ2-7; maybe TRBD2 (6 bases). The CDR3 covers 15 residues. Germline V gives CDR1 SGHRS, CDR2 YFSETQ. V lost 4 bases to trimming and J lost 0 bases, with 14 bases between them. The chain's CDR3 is CASSPDYRSSYEQYF. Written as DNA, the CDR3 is TGCGCCAGCAGCCCGGACTACAGGAGCTCCTACGAGCAGTACTTC.

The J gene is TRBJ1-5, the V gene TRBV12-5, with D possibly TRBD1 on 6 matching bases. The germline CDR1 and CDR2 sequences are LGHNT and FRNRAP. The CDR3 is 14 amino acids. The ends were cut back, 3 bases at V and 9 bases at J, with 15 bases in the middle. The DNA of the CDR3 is TGTGCTAGTGGTTTTGGACAGCCGAGCGGGCCCCAGCATTTT. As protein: CASGFGQPSGPQHF.

The CDR3 bases are TGTGCCAGCAGCATTGACACTGAAGCTTTCTTT. Its translation: CASSIDTEAFF. This chain joins TRBV5-6 and TRBJ1-1; D uncertain. The V gene's germline CDR1 is SGHDT and CDR2 YYEEEE. V was clipped by 4 bases and J by 3 bases, with 4 bases between them. The length of the CDR3 is 11 residues.